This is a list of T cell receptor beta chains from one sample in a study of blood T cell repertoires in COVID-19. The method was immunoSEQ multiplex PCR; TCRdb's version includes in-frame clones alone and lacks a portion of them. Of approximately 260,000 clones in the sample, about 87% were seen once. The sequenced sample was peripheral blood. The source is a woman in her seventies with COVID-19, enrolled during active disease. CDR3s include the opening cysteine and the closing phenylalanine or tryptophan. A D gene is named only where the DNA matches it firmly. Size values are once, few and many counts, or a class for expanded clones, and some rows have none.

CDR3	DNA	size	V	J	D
CASSYGLAGGAYEQYF	TGTGCCAGCAGTTATGGCCTAGCGGGAGGGGCCTACGAGCAGTACTTC	.	TRBV6-2/TRBV6-3	TRBJ2-7	TRBD2
CASSPPPPDTQYF	TGTGCCAGCAGCCCCCCCCCTCCGGATACGCAGTATTTT	.	TRBV9	TRBJ2-3	.
CASSLGGHLNTEAFF	TGCGCCAGCAGCTTGGGGGGACACCTGAACACTGAAGCTTTCTTT	.	TRBV5-1	TRBJ1-1	.
CASSYSRGGGYTF	TGTGCCAGCAGTTACTCGAGGGGAGGCGGCTACACCTTC	.	TRBV6-5	TRBJ1-2	.
CASSVRPGQGIDEQFF	TGTGCCAGCAGCGTCCGACCGGGACAGGGTATCGATGAGCAGTTCTTC	.	TRBV9	TRBJ2-1	TRBD1
CSASLPYNEQFF	TGCAGTGCTAGTCTCCCCTACAATGAGCAGTTCTTC	.	TRBV20-1	TRBJ2-1	.
CAWSVNKNRAAYF	TGTGCCTGGAGTGTCAACAAAAACAGGGCCGCGTACTTC	.	TRBV30	TRBJ2-7	.
CASTSPPTDTQYF	TGTGCCAGCACCTCCCCCCCGACAGATACGCAGTATTTT	.	TRBV12-3/TRBV12-4	TRBJ2-3	.
CASKRAGGPRFEQYF	TGTGCCAGCAAAAGGGCGGGAGGGCCCAGGTTCGAGCAGTACTTC	.	TRBV5-4	TRBJ2-7	TRBD2
CAISASGSSYEQYF	TGTGCCATCAGTGCTAGCGGGAGCTCCTACGAGCAGTACTTC	.	TRBV10-3	TRBJ2-7	TRBD2
CASSKSGISGNTIYF	TGTGCCAGTAGTAAGTCCGGTATCTCTGGAAACACCATATATTTT	.	TRBV19	TRBJ1-3	.
CASSQVRDSANEQFF	TGTGCCAGCAGCCAAGTCAGGGACAGCGCCAATGAGCAGTTCTTC	.	TRBV3-1/TRBV3-2	TRBJ2-1	TRBD1
CASSTGTGWNTEAFF	TGTGCCAGCAGCACCGGGACAGGGTGGAACACTGAAGCTTTCTTT	.	TRBV5-6	TRBJ1-1	TRBD1
CASHEGVRTDTQYF	TGTGCCAGCCACGAGGGGGTGAGAACAGATACGCAGTATTTT	.	TRBV28	TRBJ2-3	.
CATEPREPNYEQYF	TGTGCCACCGAACCCCGGGAGCCAAACTACGAGCAGTACTTC	once	TRBV28	TRBJ2-7	.
CASTRTGSNTEAFF	TGCGCCAGCACCCGGACAGGCTCAAACACTGAAGCTTTCTTT	once	TRBV5-1	TRBJ1-1	TRBD1
CASSYHGTAARYGYTF	TGTGCCAGCAGTTACCACGGGACAGCCGCTAGGTATGGCTACACCTTC	.	TRBV6-5	TRBJ1-2	TRBD1
CASSPAGGQGFRTIYF	TGTGCCAGCAGCCCCGCTGGGGGACAGGGGTTTCGCACCATATATTTT	few	TRBV7-9	TRBJ1-3	TRBD1
CASKSGWNTEAFF	TGTGCCAGCAAATCAGGGTGGAACACTGAAGCTTTCTTT	.	TRBV27	TRBJ1-1	.
CASSPLSGHITSYEQYF	TGTGCCAGCAGTCCCCTCTCGGGACACATAACCTCCTACGAGCAGTACTTC	.	TRBV27	TRBJ2-7	.
CASSFGPGTGFDYGYTF	TGCGCCAGCAGCTTTGGCCCCGGGACAGGGTTCGACTATGGCTACACCTTC	.	TRBV5-1	TRBJ1-2	TRBD1
CASMDSPFEKLFF	TGTGCCAGTATGGACAGCCCATTCGAAAAACTGTTTTTT	.	TRBV19	TRBJ1-4	.
CAWSVTRGAGYEQYF	TGTGCCTGGAGTGTAACCCGGGGGGCGGGTTACGAGCAGTACTTC	.	TRBV30	TRBJ2-7	.
CASSLGQGGYYGYTF	TGTGCCAGCAGCCTTGGTCAGGGTGGATACTATGGCTACACCTTC	few	TRBV5-6	TRBJ1-2	.
CASSFAATGYGYTF	TGTGCCAGCAGTTTTGCAGCTACGGGCTATGGCTACACCTTC	.	TRBV28	TRBJ1-2	.
CASSSPGGGEHTEAFF	TGTGCCAGCAGTTCCCCCGGTGGAGGGGAGCACACTGAAGCTTTCTTT	once	TRBV27	TRBJ1-1	.
CSVGGQPATTF	TGCAGCGTTGGCGGACAGCCCGCCACGACCTTC	.	TRBV29-1	TRBJ1-2	.
CASSPPSNDRGLYGYTF	TGTGCCAGCTCACCACCGAGTAATGACAGGGGCCTCTATGGCTACACCTTC	.	TRBV18	TRBJ1-2	TRBD1
CSVEPQGQGSYGYTF	TGCAGCGTTGAACCTCAAGGTCAGGGAAGCTATGGCTACACCTTC	.	TRBV29-1	TRBJ1-2	.
CASSLYRRAIDEQFF	TGTGCCAGCAGCTTATATAGGAGGGCCATCGATGAGCAGTTCTTC	.	TRBV7-3	TRBJ2-1	.
CASSLGPGATISF	TGTGCCAGCAGCCTAGGACCGGGAGCCACTATTTCATTC	.	TRBV11-1	TRBJ1-2	.
CSASLPSGYNEQFF	TGCAGTGCTAGTCTTCCTAGCGGCTACAATGAGCAGTTCTTC	.	TRBV20-1	TRBJ2-1	TRBD2
CASSQVSDKDYGYTF	TGTGCCAGCAGCCAAGTTTCGGACAAGGACTATGGCTACACCTTC	.	TRBV4-2	TRBJ1-2	.
CASSQDDRDYSSQFF	TGCGCCAGCAGCCAAGACGACCGGGACTATAGCTCGCAGTTCTTC	.	TRBV4-1	TRBJ2-1	TRBD2
CASTKTGVAKNIQYF	TGTGCCAGCACTAAGACAGGGGTGGCCAAAAACATTCAGTACTTC	.	TRBV28	TRBJ2-4	TRBD1
CASTPRASGGYNEQFF	TGCGCCAGCACCCCAAGAGCTAGCGGGGGGTACAATGAGCAGTTCTTC	.	TRBV4-1	TRBJ2-1	TRBD2
CASSGGPVPFTLYTF	TGTGCCAGCAGCGGAGGGCCGGTCCCTTTTACACTCTACACCTTC	.	TRBV9	TRBJ1-2	.
CASSFLTGANTEAFF	TGCGCCAGCAGCTTTTTGACCGGAGCAAACACTGAAGCTTTCTTT	.	TRBV5-1	TRBJ1-1	.
CASSRTSGRVGETQYF	TGTGCCAGCAGTCGGACTAGCGGGAGGGTGGGGGAGACCCAGTACTTC	few	TRBV27	TRBJ2-5	TRBD2
CASSFSPGLAYEQYF	TGTGCCAGCAGCTTCAGTCCGGGACTAGCTTACGAGCAGTACTTC	.	TRBV7-2	TRBJ2-7	TRBD2
CASTTSGTGETQYF	TGTGCCAGCACTACTAGCGGGACTGGCGAGACCCAGTACTTC	.	TRBV6-5	TRBJ2-5	TRBD2
CASSTGTGGTDTQYF	TGTGCCAGCTCAACCGGGACGGGGGGAACAGATACGCAGTATTTT	.	TRBV18	TRBJ2-3	TRBD2
CASTLDYGYTF	TGTGCCAGCACCCTTGACTATGGCTACACCTTC	.	TRBV12-3/TRBV12-4	TRBJ1-2	.
CASPDSGGEKLFF	TGTGCCAGTCCGGACAGCGGGGGTGAAAAACTGTTTTTT	.	TRBV2	TRBJ1-4	.
CASSWTIETQYF	TGTGCCAGCAGCTGGACTATTGAGACCCAGTACTTC	.	TRBV12-3/TRBV12-4	TRBJ2-5	.
CASSPRDRGVNTEAFF	TGTGCCAGCTCACCAAGGGACAGGGGAGTAAACACTGAAGCTTTCTTT	.	TRBV18	TRBJ1-1	TRBD1
CASSPSGANNQPQHF	TGTGCCAGCAGTCCCTCAGGGGCCAACAATCAGCCCCAGCATTTT	.	TRBV6-6	TRBJ1-5	.
CAIRGSADTQYF	TGTGCCATCCGCGGTAGCGCAGATACGCAGTATTTT	once	TRBV10-3	TRBJ2-3	.
CASPRDTNSPLHF	TGTGCTAGCCCCAGGGACACCAATTCACCCCTCCACTTT	.	TRBV12-5	TRBJ1-6	.
CASRSGTRGRTQYF	TGTGCCAGCAGGAGCGGGACGAGGGGGAGGACCCAGTACTTC	once	TRBV6-5	TRBJ2-5	.
CASSQGGRAEAFF	TGTGCCAGCAGTCAGGGGGGACGTGCTGAAGCTTTCTTT	.	TRBV6-5	TRBJ1-1	TRBD1
CASSDNRVIQPQHF	TGTGCCAGCAGTGATAACAGGGTTATTCAGCCCCAGCATTTT	few	TRBV2	TRBJ1-5	.
CASRPTGPNTGELFF	TGCGCCAGCAGGCCCACAGGGCCGAACACCGGGGAGCTGTTTTTT	.	TRBV5-1	TRBJ2-2	.
CAWRGTGFKYF	TGTGCCTGGAGGGGGACTGGGTTCAAGTACTTC	.	TRBV30	TRBJ2-7	.
CASVTIAGSSYEQYF	TGTGCCAGCGTCACAATCGCGGGATCCTCCTACGAGCAGTACTTC	.	TRBV7-2	TRBJ2-7	.
CAIRTSGRTGELFF	TGTGCCATACGGACTAGCGGGAGAACCGGGGAGCTGTTTTTT	.	TRBV10-3	TRBJ2-2	TRBD2
CASSLGGQANYGYTF	TGCGCCAGCAGCTTGGGTGGACAGGCTAACTATGGCTACACCTTC	.	TRBV5-1	TRBJ1-2	TRBD1